Listed below are T cell receptor beta chains from one sample, sequenced in a study of T cell repertoires in cytomegalovirus infection. These receptors are not linked to any known antigen. TCRdb analysed the reads with MiXCR anew, one entry per CDR3 protein. The top ten clones hold around two fifths of a sample with hundreds of thousands of distinct CDR3 sequences, about 44% of them seen once. Here the sequenced sample was cultured PBMCs, taken from culture after CMV antigen stimulation. Receptors were obtained from a human donor in good health (CMV status not recorded). Some clones in this sample may be carry-over from other donors' samples. Each CDR3 is given with its conserved first and last residue. The D gene is left open where the match is weak. Clone size is not always given. Where it is, it says once, few, many or a class for expanded clones.

J: TRBJ2-1; V: TRBV19; size: .; D: TRBD2; DNA: TGTGCCAGTAGTATTAAAATACTAGCGGGAGGATATGAGCAGTTCTTC; CDR3: CASSIKILAGGYEQFF
J: TRBJ2-5; V: TRBV7-6; size: few; D: TRBD2; DNA: TGTGCCAGCAGCTTAAGAGCGGGGGAGGAGACCCAGTACTTC; CDR3: CASSLRAGEETQYF
J: TRBJ1-1; V: TRBV9; size: .; D: .; DNA: TGTGCCAGCAGAAGGGGCCAGGGGAACACTGAAGCTTTCTTT; CDR3: CASRRGQGNTEAFF
J: TRBJ2-1; V: TRBV5-5; size: .; D: .; DNA: TGTGCCAGCAACCCCGAGGGGACGGAGCAGTTCTTC; CDR3: CASNPEGTEQFF
J: TRBJ2-7; V: TRBV11-2; size: .; D: TRBD2; DNA: TGTGCCAGCAGCTTAGACTGGAATCCGGGACTACCCTACGAGCAGTACTTC; CDR3: CASSLDWNPGLPYEQYF
J: TRBJ1-6; V: TRBV7-2; size: .; D: .; DNA: TGTGCCAGCAGCTTAATGGGGTCAGCCGTTCGGAATTCACCCCTCCACTTT; CDR3: CASSLMGSAVRNSPLHF
J: TRBJ2-1; V: TRBV7-2; size: .; D: TRBD2; DNA: TGTGCCAGCAGCTTACGGTTTGGAGCGGGGGGCCGCAATGAGCAGTTCTTC; CDR3: CASSLRFGAGGRNEQFF
J: TRBJ1-4; V: TRBV5-1; size: .; D: .; DNA: TGCGCCAGCAGCTGGGATGCCGGGGCTAACTTTGAAAAACTGTTTTTT; CDR3: CASSWDAGANFEKLFF
J: TRBJ2-5; V: TRBV7-6; size: .; D: .; DNA: TGTGCCAGTCAGGGGTGGCGAGAGACCCAGTACTTC; CDR3: CASQGWRETQYF
J: TRBJ1-6; V: TRBV5-1; size: .; D: .; DNA: TGCGCCAGCAGCTTGGACAGGGACGCCCGCTATAATTCACCCCTCCACTTT; CDR3: CASSLDRDARYNSPLHF
J: TRBJ2-4; V: TRBV7-2; size: many; D: .; DNA: TGTGCCAGCAGCGCTGATCGGCTAGCCAAAAACATTCAGTACTTC; CDR3: CASSADRLAKNIQYF
J: TRBJ2-7; V: TRBV2; size: .; D: .; DNA: TGTGCCAGCAGTGAAATAGTAAGGGCGGCGCAGTACTTC; CDR3: CASSEIVRAAQYF
J: TRBJ1-2; V: TRBV29-1; size: .; D: .; DNA: TGCAGCGTTGAAGTGAGGTATGGCTACACCTTC; CDR3: CSVEVRYGYTF
J: TRBJ2-5; V: TRBV7-9; size: few; D: .; DNA: TGTGCCAGCAGCTTAGGGGGGGCTTGGGCGGAGACCCAGTACTTC; CDR3: CASSLGGAWAETQYF
J: TRBJ1-1; V: TRBV27; size: few; D: TRBD1; DNA: TGTGCCAGCAGCTCATTTTACAGGGGTCGCACTGAAGCTTTCTTT; CDR3: CASSSFYRGRTEAFF
J: TRBJ2-1; V: TRBV7-2; size: few; D: TRBD1; DNA: TGTGCCAGCAGCCGACAGGGGGCACAGGGTGAGCAGTTCTTC; CDR3: CASSRQGAQGEQFF
J: TRBJ1-1; V: TRBV7-2; size: .; D: .; DNA: TGTGCCAGCAGCCCCCGGGCCCAAAGAAAAGCTTTCTTT; CDR3: CASSPRAQRKAFF
J: TRBJ2-3; V: TRBV6-2/TRBV6-3; size: few; D: TRBD2; DNA: TGTGCCAGCAGTTACTTAGGACTAGCGGGAGGTACGCAGTATTTT; CDR3: CASSYLGLAGGTQYF
J: TRBJ2-1; V: TRBV7-2; size: few; D: TRBD2; DNA: TGTGCCAGCAGCACCGAGCGGGGGGATTACAATGAGCAGTTCTTC; CDR3: CASSTERGDYNEQFF
J: TRBJ2-5; V: TRBV6-1; size: .; D: .; DNA: TGTGCCAGCAGTGAATTCACGCACGGGCCCCAGGAGACCCAGTACTTC; CDR3: CASSEFTHGPQETQYF
J: TRBJ1-3; V: TRBV12-3/TRBV12-4; size: few; D: .; DNA: TGTGCCAGCAGGGGGGGAAACACCATATATTTT; CDR3: CASRGGNTIYF
J: TRBJ2-7; V: TRBV19; size: .; D: .; DNA: TGTGCCAGTAGCGGGCAATCCTACGAGCAGTACTTC; CDR3: CASSGQSYEQYF
J: TRBJ2-7; V: TRBV6-2/TRBV6-3; size: many; D: .; DNA: TGTGCCAGCAGTGGCTCCTACGAGCAGTACTTC; CDR3: CASSGSYEQYF
J: TRBJ2-1; V: TRBV7-6; size: .; D: .; DNA: TGTGCCAGCAGCTTAGCGATCCGGATCGCCTACAATGAGCAGTTCTTC; CDR3: CASSLAIRIAYNEQFF
J: TRBJ2-6; V: TRBV6-8; size: few; D: .; DNA: TGTGCCAGCCGGCCAGGGCACGGGGCCAACGTCCTGACTTTC; CDR3: CASRPGHGANVLTF
J: TRBJ2-3; V: TRBV5-1; size: .; D: .; DNA: TGCGCCAGCAGCTTGGTAGTGGGGCCCGCGGATACGCAGTATTTT; CDR3: CASSLVVGPADTQYF
J: TRBJ1-5; V: TRBV10-3; size: few; D: TRBD1; DNA: TGTGCCACAAGGGACAGGGCAAACAATCAGCCCCAGCATTTT; CDR3: CATRDRANNQPQHF
J: TRBJ2-1; V: TRBV7-8; size: few; D: TRBD2; DNA: TGTGCCAGCAGCTTGACGGGCGGGAGCTCCTACAATGAGCAGTTCTTC; CDR3: CASSLTGGSSYNEQFF
J: TRBJ2-3; V: TRBV19; size: once; D: TRBD1; DNA: TGTGCCAGTAATCAGCCGACAGGGGCAGATACGCAGTATTTT; CDR3: CASNQPTGADTQYF
J: TRBJ1-2; V: TRBV6-2/TRBV6-3; size: few; D: TRBD1; DNA: TGTGCCAGCAGATTTGGGACAGGGGCAAACTATGGCTACACCTTC; CDR3: CASRFGTGANYGYTF
J: TRBJ2-7; V: TRBV28; size: .; D: .; DNA: TGTGCCAGCAGTCCCTCCGCAAACTACGAGCAGTACTTC; CDR3: CASSPSANYEQYF
J: TRBJ1-1; V: TRBV10-3; size: .; D: .; DNA: TGTGCCATCGGTCGGGTGGAAGGCGTGAACACTGAAGCTTTCTTT; CDR3: CAIGRVEGVNTEAFF
J: TRBJ1-2; V: TRBV5-5; size: .; D: .; DNA: TGTGCCAGCAGCCCCTCAAGGGGGGGGAGTGGAGGCTACACCTTC; CDR3: CASSPSRGGSGGYTF
J: TRBJ2-6; V: TRBV6-5; size: .; D: TRBD1; DNA: TGTGCCAGCAGTTCCCCGCCGGGACAGGGCTCTGGGGCCAACGTCCTGACTTTC; CDR3: CASSSPPGQGSGANVLTF
J: TRBJ2-7; V: TRBV7-2; size: .; D: TRBD1; DNA: TGTGCCAGCAGCCGACAGGGGGAAGAGTACGAGCAGTACTTC; CDR3: CASSRQGEEYEQYF
J: TRBJ1-2; V: TRBV19; size: few; D: .; DNA: TGTGCCAGTAGTAGACCTAGTCCCTATGGCTACACCTTC; CDR3: CASSRPSPYGYTF
J: TRBJ2-1; V: TRBV7-6; size: few; D: TRBD2; DNA: TGTGCCAGCAGCCCAATACGGACTAGCGGAACTTACAATGAGCAGTTCTTC; CDR3: CASSPIRTSGTYNEQFF
J: TRBJ2-3; V: TRBV7-2; size: .; D: TRBD2; DNA: TGTGCCAGCAGCCCCTGGACTAGTGGGACAGATACGCAGTATTTT; CDR3: CASSPWTSGTDTQYF
J: TRBJ2-6; V: TRBV12-3/TRBV12-4; size: .; D: TRBD1; DNA: TGTGCCAGCAGTTTTGGACAGGGATGGTTCGACGTCCTGACTTTC; CDR3: CASSFGQGWFDVLTF
J: TRBJ2-7; V: TRBV27; size: .; D: TRBD1; DNA: TGTGCCAGCAAGATCGCAGGGGGAAAATACGAGCAGTACTTC; CDR3: CASKIAGGKYEQYF